This T cell receptor (beta chain) was captured by sequencing in a study of patients and donors after allogeneic stem cell transplantation. One entry per CDR3 protein, called by TCRdb with MiXCR from the RT-PCR reads. The table shows 920,000 or so distinct CDR3 sequences, with approximately 19% occurring only once. Losses at the gene ends were 5 bases for V and 0 bases for J; bases not matched to a gene: 10. This CDR3 has 17 residues. The germline CDR1 and CDR2 sequences are SEHNR and FQNEAQ (reference sequence). Sequences were obtained from blood, either unsorted or a sorted T cell fraction (not recorded which). This TCR derives from a human donor who was either an allogeneic HSCT recipient or a stem cell or donor lymphocyte infusion donor (not recorded which). It is not recorded whose cells these are; they may come from a transplant donor. This rearrangement joins TRBV7-9 to TRBJ1-1; TRBD1 matches at 9 bases. CDR3 residues: CASSRGTGSVVNTEAFF. In nucleotides, the CDR3 is TGTGCCAGCAGCCGTGGGACAGGGTCAGTAGTGAACACTGAAGCTTTCTTT.